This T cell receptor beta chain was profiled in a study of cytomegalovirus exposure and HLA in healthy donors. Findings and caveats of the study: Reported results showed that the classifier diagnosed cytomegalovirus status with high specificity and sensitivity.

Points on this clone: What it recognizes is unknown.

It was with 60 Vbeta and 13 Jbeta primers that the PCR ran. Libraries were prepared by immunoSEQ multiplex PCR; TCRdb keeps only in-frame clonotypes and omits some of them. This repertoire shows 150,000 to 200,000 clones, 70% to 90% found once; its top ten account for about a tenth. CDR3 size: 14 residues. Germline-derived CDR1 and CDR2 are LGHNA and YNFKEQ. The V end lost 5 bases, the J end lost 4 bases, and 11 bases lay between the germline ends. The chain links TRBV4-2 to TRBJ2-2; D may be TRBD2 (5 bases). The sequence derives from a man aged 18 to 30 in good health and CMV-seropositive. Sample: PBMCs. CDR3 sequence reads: CASSGERATGELFF. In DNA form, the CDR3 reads TGTGCCAGCAGCGGAGAGAGGGCCACCGGGGAGCTGTTTTTT.